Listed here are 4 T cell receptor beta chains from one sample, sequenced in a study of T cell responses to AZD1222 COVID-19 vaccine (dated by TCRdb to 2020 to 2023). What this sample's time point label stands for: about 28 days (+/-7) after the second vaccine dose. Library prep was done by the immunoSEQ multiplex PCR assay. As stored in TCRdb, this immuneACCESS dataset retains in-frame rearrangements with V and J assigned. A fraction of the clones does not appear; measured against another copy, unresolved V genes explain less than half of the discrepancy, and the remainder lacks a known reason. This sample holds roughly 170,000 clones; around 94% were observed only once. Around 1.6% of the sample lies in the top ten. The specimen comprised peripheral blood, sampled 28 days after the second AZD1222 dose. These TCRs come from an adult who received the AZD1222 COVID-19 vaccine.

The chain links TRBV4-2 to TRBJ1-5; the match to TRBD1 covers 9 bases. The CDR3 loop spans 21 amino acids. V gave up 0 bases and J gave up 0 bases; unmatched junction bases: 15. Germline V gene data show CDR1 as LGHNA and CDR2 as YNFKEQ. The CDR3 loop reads CASSQDRGGQGKLYSNQPQHF. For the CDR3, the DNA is TGTGCCAGCAGCCAAGATCGAGGAGGACAGGGGAAACTATATAGCAATCAGCCCCAGCATTTT.

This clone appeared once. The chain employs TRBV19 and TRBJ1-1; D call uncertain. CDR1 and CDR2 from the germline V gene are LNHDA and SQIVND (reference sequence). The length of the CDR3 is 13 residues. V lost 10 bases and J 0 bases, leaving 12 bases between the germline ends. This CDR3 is CATGVTVNTEAFF. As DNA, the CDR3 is TGTGCCACGGGAGTTACAGTGAACACTGAAGCTTTCTTT.

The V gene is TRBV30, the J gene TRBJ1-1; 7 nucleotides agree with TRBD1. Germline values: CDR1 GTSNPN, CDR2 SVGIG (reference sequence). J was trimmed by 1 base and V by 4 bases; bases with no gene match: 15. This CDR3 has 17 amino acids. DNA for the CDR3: TGTGCCTGGAATGGGAGGGGGACAGTAACCTCGAACACTGAAGCTTTCTTT. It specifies CAWNGRGTVTSNTEAFF.

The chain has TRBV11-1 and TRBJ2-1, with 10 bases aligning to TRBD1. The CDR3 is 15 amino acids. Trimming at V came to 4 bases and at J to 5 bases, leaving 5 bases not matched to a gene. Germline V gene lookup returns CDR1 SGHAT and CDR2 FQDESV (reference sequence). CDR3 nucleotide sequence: TGTGCCAGCAGCTCAGACAGGGGGCTAGACAATGAGCAGTTCTTC. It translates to CASSSDRGLDNEQFF.